Listed below are T cell receptor beta chains from one sample, sequenced in a study of cytomegalovirus exposure and HLA in healthy donors. Sequenced by immunoSEQ multiplex PCR; TCRdb stores in-frame clones only, minus some. This table lists more than 75,000 clones. Sequencing was done on a sample of PBMCs. These receptor sequences come from a man in his fifties or sixties in good health and CMV-seropositive. Each CDR3 is given without its conserved first and last residue. D genes are given only for firm matches.

CDR3	D	V	J
ASSLTGLGGTNEKLF	NA	TRBV11-3	TRBJ1-4
ASSSGGSTNEKLF	TRBD1	TRBV18	TRBJ1-4
AAGRTGELF	NA	TRBV6-5	TRBJ2-2
AWMAQGNTEAF	NA	TRBV30	TRBJ1-1
SASVSGRSYEQY	TRBD2	TRBV29-1	TRBJ2-7
ASSPAGNGPGELF	NA	TRBV18	TRBJ2-2
ASSSTGDSGNTIY	TRBD1	TRBV18	TRBJ1-3
ASSWRTVLNQPQH	NA	TRBV28	TRBJ1-5
ATTGAGGYTEAF	TRBD1	TRBV6-1	TRBJ1-1
ASSQTSGRTGELF	TRBD2	TRBV4-2	TRBJ2-2
ACRGTPNEQF	NA	TRBV30	TRBJ2-1
ASSSGQHYGYT	TRBD1	TRBV27	TRBJ1-2
ASSETGAQVYGYT	TRBD1	TRBV9	TRBJ1-2
ASSENSNYGYT	NA	TRBV2	TRBJ1-2
AWGLWRRQGLPRPSWPLH	TRBD1	TRBV30	TRBJ1-6
AISRRSTDQPQH	NA	TRBV10-3	TRBJ1-5
ASRDRGFGYT	TRBD1	TRBV4-2	TRBJ1-2
ASSFDRDLGTDTQY	NA	TRBV7-2	TRBJ2-3
ASSQDRQGPYNEQF	TRBD1	TRBV4-3	TRBJ2-1
AAQGVHEQY	TRBD1	TRBV30	TRBJ2-7
ASSPTPQGWLSGNTIY	NA	TRBV14	TRBJ1-3
ASSPMGLAPYNEQF	TRBD2	TRBV19	TRBJ2-1
ASSPAETEAF	NA	TRBV18	TRBJ1-1
ASSDRTGPTIKAF	TRBD1	TRBV2	TRBJ1-1
ASSAQGSGGPDTQY	TRBD2	TRBV9	TRBJ2-3
ASSLAGAGELF	NA	TRBV7-2	TRBJ2-2
ASSNYLSYGYT	NA	TRBV18	TRBJ1-2
ASSQQVASGTGELF	TRBD2	TRBV4-2	TRBJ2-2
ASSYRRGMGEAR	NA	TRBV6-5	TRBJ2-7
ASSRASGRETQY	TRBD2	TRBV5-1	TRBJ2-5
ASSPQGGLGAF	TRBD1	TRBV4-2	TRBJ1-1
ASSFTLAGGDTQY	TRBD2	TRBV5-1	TRBJ2-3
ASSSSGTSVSYEQY	TRBD2	TRBV30	TRBJ2-7
ASSLGPGAGTEAF	NA	TRBV27	TRBJ1-1
ASSRQETQY	NA	TRBV5-5	TRBJ2-5
ASSGEEIRDRGYYGYT	TRBD1	TRBV18	TRBJ1-2
ASSLLGQGLPDTQY	TRBD1	TRBV7-2	TRBJ2-3
ASSFRLAGEQY	TRBD2	TRBV11-1	TRBJ2-7
ASSESLTGYRADTQY	TRBD1	TRBV25-1	TRBJ2-3
SARREGKAF	NA	TRBV29-1	TRBJ1-1
ASSPRPGSFTDTQY	NA	TRBV5-1	TRBJ2-3
ASSLVPGQGAEAF	TRBD1	TRBV7-2	TRBJ1-1
ASSIVQSSYNEQF	NA	TRBV19	TRBJ2-1